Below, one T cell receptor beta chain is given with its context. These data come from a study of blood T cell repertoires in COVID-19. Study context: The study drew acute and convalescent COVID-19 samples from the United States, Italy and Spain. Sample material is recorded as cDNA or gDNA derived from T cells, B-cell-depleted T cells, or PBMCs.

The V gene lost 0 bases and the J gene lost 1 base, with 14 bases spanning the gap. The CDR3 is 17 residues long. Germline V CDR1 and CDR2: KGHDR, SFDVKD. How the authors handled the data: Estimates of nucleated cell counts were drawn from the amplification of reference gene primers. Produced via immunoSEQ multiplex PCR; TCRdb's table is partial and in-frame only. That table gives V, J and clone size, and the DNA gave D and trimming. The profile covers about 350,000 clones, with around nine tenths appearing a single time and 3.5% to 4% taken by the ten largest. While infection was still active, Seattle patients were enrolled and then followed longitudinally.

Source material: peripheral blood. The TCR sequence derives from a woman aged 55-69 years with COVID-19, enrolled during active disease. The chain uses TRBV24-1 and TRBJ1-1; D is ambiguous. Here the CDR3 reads CATSDLRRPSRNTEAFF. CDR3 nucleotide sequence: TGTGCCACCAGTGATTTGCGTCGCCCAAGCCGGAACACTGAAGCTTTCTTT.